The 5 T cell receptor beta chains listed next were all sequenced from one sample in a study of naive and memory T cell subsets. Both TRBC1 and TRBC2 were covered by a beta constant-region primer of two equimolar oligonucleotides. Ligated cDNA was amplified by four rounds of PCR with nested alpha and beta constant-region primers and SP2. MiXCR, run by TCRdb on the UMI-ligation and nested PCR reads, gives a single entry per CDR3 protein. The sample holds 15,000 to 20,000 distinct CDR3 sequences, roughly 8.7% seen once. The specimen sequenced was central memory CD8+ T cells from blood. The receptors were sampled from a human donor in good health.

V usage is TRBV20-1 and J usage is TRBJ2-3; 8 nucleotides match TRBD1. Germline V gives CDR1 DFQATT, CDR2 SNEGSKA (reference sequence). The CDR3 is 14 amino acids. V lost 3 bases, J lost 3 bases, and 5 bases stayed unmatched. The CDR3 is CSARGWTGTDTQYF. The CDR3 DNA sequence: TGCAGTGCTAGGGGTTGGACAGGGACAGATACGCAGTATTTT.

At least ten counts were recorded for this clonotype. J is TRBJ2-5 and V is TRBV6-1; D unresolved. The V and J ends lost 0 bases and 5 bases respectively, with 13 bases between them. CDR3 length equals 15 residues. Germline loops: CDR1 MNHNS, CDR2 SASEGT. The CDR3 bases are TGTGCCAGCAGTGAAGCGCAAGTCGGCTGGGAGACCCAGTACTTC. It yields the protein CASSEAQVGWETQYF.

This clonotype was observed a handful of times. Given a much more abundant clone one base away, this may be a read error. The chain combines TRBV5-6 with TRBJ2-1, with D possibly being TRBD1 or TRBD2 (5 bases each). The germline V gene has CDR1 SGHDT and CDR2 YYEEEE. The CDR3 loop spans 18 amino acids. V was pared by 3 bases and J by 4 bases, with 23 bases between. CDR3: CASSSDGETGWGYNEQFF. In DNA form, the CDR3 reads TGTGCCAGCAGCTCCGACGGTGAAACGGGGTGGGGGTACAATGAGCAGTTCTTC.

Only a few counts were recorded for this clonotype. The chain links TRBV28 to TRBJ2-5; 7 bases fit TRBD1. Germline CDR1 reads MDHEN; CDR2 reads SYDVKM. V dropped 7 bases and J dropped 5; count of bases not matched to a gene: 10. This CDR3 region has 14 residues. CDR3 in amino acids: CASTPDRSRETQYF. CDR3 DNA sequence: TGTGCCAGCACCCCGGACAGGTCCCGGGAGACCCAGTACTTC.

The chain uses TRBV7-9 and TRBJ2-7; tentatively, D is TRBD2 (7 bases). This CDR3 is built from 16 residues. Trimming pared 6 bases from V and 7 bases from J, leaving 25 bases between. Germline-derived CDR1 and CDR2 are SEHNR and FQNEAQ (reference sequence). The CDR3 coding sequence is TGTGCCAGCAGTCTCGATGGGGGCGGGAGTACAGAAGAGCAGTACTTC. Its protein product is CASSLDGGGSTEEQYF.